A single sample gave rise to the 19 T cell receptor beta chains below, sequenced in a study of T cell responses to AZD1222 COVID-19 vaccine. Assay used: immunoSEQ multiplex PCR; TCRdb lists only in-frame clones, some missing. The sample carries approximately 110,000 clones, roughly nine tenths recorded once. Source: peripheral blood, taken on day 0 of AZD1222 vaccination. These TCRs come from an adult in good health.

The chain links TRBV6-2 or TRBV6-3 to TRBJ2-3; D is unresolved. There are 17 residues in the CDR3. Between the trimmed V and J ends, which lost 3 bases and 2 bases, there was a span of 18 bases. The germline V gene has CDR1 MNHEY and CDR2 SVGEGT. This CDR3 is CASSYNSLTPYTDTQYF. DNA of the CDR3: TGTGCCAGCAGTTATAATTCCCTGACACCTTACACAGATACGCAGTATTTT.

V usage is TRBV27 and J usage is TRBJ1-1; D gene uncertain. Germline CDR1 is MNHEY and CDR2 is SMNVEV (reference sequence). The ends were cut back, 2 bases at V and 2 bases at J, with 12 bases in the middle. The CDR3 spans 15 residues. This CDR3 reads CASSLMLGRNTEAFF. The CDR3, as DNA: TGTGCCAGCAGTTTAATGCTCGGTCGTAACACTGAAGCTTTCTTT.

This chain uses TRBV28 with TRBJ1-4; D not resolved. From germline, CDR1 is MDHEN and CDR2 SYDVKM. Trimming pared 8 bases from V and 5 bases from J, leaving 6 bases between. The CDR3 runs to 11 residues. The CDR3 DNA is TGTGCCAGCCACGGAAATGAAAAACTGTTTTTT. It is translated as CASHGNEKLFF.

This clone is a singleton in its sample. The chain employs TRBV30 and TRBJ1-5; 7 bases match TRBD1. J lost 4 bases, V lost 2 bases, and 8 bases had no gene match. The CDR3 has 15 residues. Germline CDR1 GTSNPN, CDR2 SVGIG (reference sequence). DNA of the CDR3: TGTGCCTGGAGTAGGGGGAGACAGGGTAATCAGCCCCAGCATTTT. Its protein is CAWSRGRQGNQPQHF.

The CDR3 protein is CASSLVGETQYF. The CDR3 DNA reads as TGTGCCAGCAGTTTAGTTGGGGAGACCCAGTACTTC. The V and J genes are TRBV12-3 or TRBV12-4 and TRBJ2-5; D remains unclear. The V and J ends lost 1 base and 5 bases respectively, with 5 bases between them. The length of the CDR3 is 12 residues.

This sequence joins TRBV23-1 and TRBJ2-7, with a weak D call TRBD1 (5 bases). TRBV23-1 qualifies as an ORF whose function is uncertain. This CDR3 has 16 amino acids. Trimming removed 0 bases at V and 2 bases at J, with 14 bases between. CDR3 region: CASSQSIRALTYEQYF. The CDR3 DNA is TGCGCCAGCAGTCAATCGATCAGGGCCCTCACCTACGAGCAGTACTTC.

The chain recombines TRBV5-1 with TRBJ2-1; unclear D gene. V was shortened by 0 bases and J by 1 base, with 8 bases between the two germline ends. Germline V lookup: CDR1 SGHRS, CDR2 YFSETQ. This CDR3 comprises 15 residues. CDR3 sequence reads: CASSLGTPSYNEQFF. CDR3 sequence (DNA): TGCGCCAGCAGCTTGGGGACGCCATCCTACAATGAGCAGTTCTTC.

The V gene is TRBV30, the J gene TRBJ2-5; TRBD2 matches 9 bases. The CDR3 runs to 15 residues. Germline trimming cut 3 bases from V and 1 base from J; bases unmatched to any gene: 6. Germline CDR1 and CDR2: GTSNPN and SVGIG (reference sequence). The CDR3 reads CAWSQTSGLQETQYF. The CDR3 region has the DNA TGTGCCTGGAGCCAGACTAGCGGACTCCAAGAGACCCAGTACTTC. Complete variable domain (other parts from reference TRBV30 and TRBJ2-5): SQTIHQWPATLVQPVGSPLSLECTVEGTSNPNLYWYRQAAGRGLQLLFYSVGIGQISSEVPQNLSASRPQDRQFILSSKKLLLSDSGFYLCAWSQTSGLQETQYFGPGTRLLVL.

This clone was counted a single time. The chain links TRBV11-3 to TRBJ2-1; D is perhaps TRBD1 (6 bases). V gave up 4 bases and J gave up 6 bases, with 13 bases separating them. The CDR3 sequence is 14 residues long. Germline V lookup: CDR1 SGHNT, CDR2 YENEEA. CDR3 amino acids: CASSSGVGVNEQFF. The CDR3, as DNA: TGTGCCAGCAGCTCAGGGGTAGGGGTCAATGAGCAGTTCTTC.

J is TRBJ1-1 and V is TRBV2; D is perhaps TRBD1 (5 bases). CDR1 and CDR2 from the germline V gene are SNHLY and FYNNEI. The CDR3 spans 17 residues. V dropped 6 bases and J dropped 0 bases, with 20 bases sitting between them. The CDR3 DNA reads as TGTGCCAGCAGACAACCAGGGTTACAATCCATGAACACTGAAGCTTTCTTT. It codes for CASRQPGLQSMNTEAFF.

This clone showed up just once. The chain has TRBV7-9 and TRBJ2-3, with 15 positions matching TRBD2. V lost 5 bases and J lost 6; bases outside the gene matches: 3. From germline, CDR1 is SEHNR and CDR2 FQNEAQ (reference sequence). The CDR3 runs to 15 residues. The CDR3 DNA follows: TGTGCCAGCAGCGGACTAGCGGGGGGGGCGGATACGCAGTATTTT. It codes for CASSGLAGGADTQYF.

The rearrangement links TRBV2 to TRBJ2-5; D is uncertain. This CDR3 region has 14 residues. Between the trimmed V and J ends, which lost 7 bases and 0 bases, there was a span of 12 bases. Germline V lookup: CDR1 SNHLY, CDR2 FYNNEI. The CDR3 sequence is CASKASVNQETQYF. The CDR3 DNA reads TGTGCCAGCAAAGCTTCGGTGAACCAAGAGACCCAGTACTTC.

The V and J genes are TRBV19 and TRBJ1-2; 7 bases are a match to TRBD1. This CDR3 comprises 13 residues. J gave up 6 bases and V 6 bases, and 7 bases lay outside the gene matches. The V gene's germline CDR1 is LNHDA and CDR2 SQIVND (reference sequence). CDR3: CASSTGTVNGYTF. CDR3 nucleotide sequence: TGTGCCAGTAGCACCGGGACAGTCAATGGCTACACCTTC.

J is TRBJ2-7 and V is TRBV7-2, with 10 bases identical to TRBD2. The germline V gene encodes CDR1 SGHTA and CDR2 FQGNSA. V lost 5 bases, J lost 4 bases, and 11 bases stayed unmatched. The CDR3 runs 16 residues. CDR3 coding DNA: TGTGCCAGCAGCCCCCAGGTAGCGGGAGGTTTATACGAGCAGTACTTC. This encodes CASSPQVAGGLYEQYF. The variable domain in full, completed from reference TRBV7-2 and TRBJ2-7, reads GAGVSQSPSNKVTEKGKDVELRCDPISGHTALYWYRQSLGQGLEFLIYFQGNSAPDKSGLPSDRFSAERTGGSVSTLTIQRTQQEDSAVYLCASSPQVAGGLYEQYFGPGTRLTVT.

This rearrangement joins TRBV4-2 to TRBJ2-1; 10 positions agree with TRBD2. The V and J ends lost 0 bases and 8 bases, in that order; junction bases with no gene match: 7. Germline loops: CDR1 LGHNA, CDR2 YNFKEQ. CDR3 length equals 16 residues. CDR3 protein: CASSQDSEREGHEQFF. The CDR3 nucleotides are TGTGCCAGCAGCCAAGATAGCGAGCGGGAGGGCCATGAGCAGTTCTTC.

This chain links TRBV28 with TRBJ2-7; a possible D gene is TRBD2 (6 bases). Germline loops: CDR1 MDHEN, CDR2 SYDVKM. This CDR3 is built from 13 residues. Trimming removed 4 bases at V and 2 bases at J, with 9 bases between. CDR3 DNA: TGTGCCAGCAGTTCACTAGCCCCCTACGAGCAGTACTTC. It is translated as CASSSLAPYEQYF.

The genes are TRBV11-2 and TRBJ1-2, with TRBD1 identical over 7 bases. CDR3 size: 15 residues. V lost 5 bases, J lost 4 bases, and 10 bases stayed unmatched. The germline V gene has CDR1 SGHAT and CDR2 FQNNGV. The CDR3: CASSTSTGTAYGYTF. The CDR3 DNA sequence: TGTGCCAGCAGCACCTCGACAGGGACCGCCTATGGCTACACCTTC.

This clone came up once. The rearrangement joins TRBV7-8 to TRBJ2-5; 10 bases match TRBD1. The CDR3 extends over 16 amino acids. From germline, CDR1 is SGHVS and CDR2 FQNEAQ. V was pared by 7 bases and J by 7 bases, with 15 bases of the junction left unmatched. The CDR3, as DNA: TGTGCCAGCACCACCCAGGGACAGGGGCCTATAGGGACCCAGTACTTC. This sequence encodes CASTTQGQGPIGTQYF.

The rearrangement joins TRBV2 to TRBJ1-6; 9 bases fit TRBD1. Trimming removed 6 bases from V and 2 bases from J; junction bases left unmatched: 2. This CDR3 has 15 residues. The germline CDR1 and CDR2 sequences are SNHLY and FYNNEI. The CDR3: CASSRQGAYNSPLHF. In DNA, the CDR3 is TGTGCCAGCAGCCGACAGGGGGCCTATAATTCACCCCTCCACTTT.